This T cell receptor beta chain was obtained from a study of T cell repertoires in cytomegalovirus infection. Study as a whole: Matching HLA type and CMV infection were both indicated by public TCR beta signatures. Overall study results and limits: Cumulative frequency of public TCR beta families picked out carriers of CMV plus the relevant HLA.

Worth noting for this clonotype: What it recognizes is unknown.

A single record per CDR3 protein comes from TCRdb applying MiXCR to the reads. The table lists a few hundred thousand distinct CDR3 sequences, approximately 15% of them singletons. Germline V lookup: CDR1 SEHNR, CDR2 FQNEAQ (reference sequence). J lost 5 bases, V lost 2 bases, and 8 bases had no gene match. The CDR3 is 15 amino acids. This TCR was recovered from a human donor in good health (CMV status not recorded). Some clones in this sample may be carry-over from other donors' samples. The sequenced sample consisted of CD8+ T cells from PBMCs. This chain links TRBV7-9 with TRBJ2-5, with 7 nucleotides matching TRBD1. CDR3 in DNA: TGTGCCAGCAGCTTAACCGACAGGGTACTGGAGACCCAGTACTTC. Translating it yields CASSLTDRVLETQYF. Based on the CDR3 plus reference TRBV7-9 and TRBJ2-5, the full variable domain is DTGVSQNPRHKITKRGQNVTFRCDPISEHNRLYWYRQTLGQGPEFLTYFQNEAQLEKSRLLSDRFSAERPKGSFSTLEIQRTEQGDSAMYLCASSLTDRVLETQYFGPGTRLLVL.